This paragraph covers one TCR beta chain sequence. Antigen unknown. The data were obtained in a study of human T cells and chemical hapten exposure. Study findings and constraints: The number of TCRs above 1 in 1000 frequency did not change after DPC sensitization. Alopecia in the donors means their immune response may deviate from healthy people's.

Regarding time point: patch test 3, about 24 weeks after DPC sensitization. Treatment here: therapeutic diphenylcyclopropenone sensitization with weekly scalp DPC. V was cut by 4 bases and J by 9 bases, with 10 bases left in between. CDR1 and CDR2 from the germline V gene are SGHAT and FQNNGV. CDR3 size: 12 residues. Each CDR3 protein gets one entry after TCRdb re-called the RACE reads with MiXCR. The table shows about 190,000 distinct CDR3 sequences, with around 23% occurring only once. The genes are TRBV11-2 and TRBJ2-1, with a possible D match to TRBD2 (5 bases). This sequence originates from a woman in her thirties or forties with alopecia areata. Some clones in this sample may be carry-over from other donors' samples. Source: whole blood, taken in connection with sensitization to the hapten diphenylcyclopropenone (DPC). CDR3 sequence reads: CASSSIRGEQFF. CDR3 bases: TGTGCCAGCAGCTCCATCCGGGGTGAGCAGTTCTTC. Full variable domain (remainder filled in from reference TRBV11-2 and TRBJ2-1): EAGVAQSPRYKIIEKRQSVAFWCNPISGHATLYWYQQILGQGPKLLIQFQNNGVVDDSQLPKDRFSAERLKGVDSTLKIQPAKLEDSAVYLCASSSIRGEQFFGPGTRLTVL.